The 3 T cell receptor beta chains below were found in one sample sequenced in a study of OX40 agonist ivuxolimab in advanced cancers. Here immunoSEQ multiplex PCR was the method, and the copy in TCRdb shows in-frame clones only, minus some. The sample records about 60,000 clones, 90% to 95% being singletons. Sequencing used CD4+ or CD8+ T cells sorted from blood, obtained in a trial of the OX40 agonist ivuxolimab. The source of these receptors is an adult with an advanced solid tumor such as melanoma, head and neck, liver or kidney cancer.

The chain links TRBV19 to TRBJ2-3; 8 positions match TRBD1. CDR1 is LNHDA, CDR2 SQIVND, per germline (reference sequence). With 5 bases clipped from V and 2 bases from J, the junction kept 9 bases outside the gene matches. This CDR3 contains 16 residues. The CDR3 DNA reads TGTGCCAGTAGTCCGCTACAGGGGGGCCTCACAGATACGCAGTATTTT. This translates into CASSPLQGGLTDTQYF.

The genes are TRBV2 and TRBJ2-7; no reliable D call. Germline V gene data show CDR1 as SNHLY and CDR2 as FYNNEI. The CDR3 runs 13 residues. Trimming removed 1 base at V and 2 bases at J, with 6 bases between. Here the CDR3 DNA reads TGTGCCAGCAGTGAAGGCCGGACCTACGAGCAGTACTTC. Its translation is CASSEGRTYEQYF.

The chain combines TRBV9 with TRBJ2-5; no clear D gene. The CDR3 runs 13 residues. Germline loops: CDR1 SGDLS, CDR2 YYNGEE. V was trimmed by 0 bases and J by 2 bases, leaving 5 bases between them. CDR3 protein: CASSVEPQETQYF. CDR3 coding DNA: TGTGCCAGCAGCGTAGAACCTCAAGAGACCCAGTACTTC.